This T cell receptor (beta chain) appears in the sequencing data of a study of T cells in Graves' hyperthyroidism and ophthalmopathy. Study outcomes and limitations: The blood repertoire included most of the expanded thyroid clonotypes above 0.001.

Amplification of TCR beta CDR3 regions used RNA as the template. Primed by the HTBI set, a first-round RT-PCR was run on the TCR CDR3. TCRdb independently ran MiXCR on the multiplex PCR reads; one entry per CDR3 protein. The sample consists of over 650,000 distinct CDR3 sequences, 45% of them appearing once. Together with thyroid ultrasound, orbital computed tomography, serum thyroxine and TRAb, clinical symptoms were used for diagnoses. The CDR3 covers 13 residues. Germline CDR1 reads KGHDR; CDR2 reads SFDVKD. V was shortened by 3 bases and J by 8 bases, with 10 bases between the two germline ends. This clonotype was seen many times. Its matching antigen is unknown.

The receptor was derived from an adult man with Graves' disease, either hyperthyroidism or ophthalmopathy (not recorded which). The chain carries TRBV24-1 and TRBJ1-5, with D uncertain. Sequencing input: peripheral blood or thyroid tissue (not recorded which). The CDR3: CATSDPGREPQHF. For the CDR3, the DNA is TGTGCCACCAGTGATCCGGGCCGTGAGCCCCAGCATTTT.